This T cell receptor (beta chain) was captured by sequencing in a study of blood T cells in healthy people across ages. V lost 2 bases and J lost 11; bases outside the gene matches: 10. Germline V gene sequence: CDR1 DFQATT, CDR2 SNEGSKA (reference sequence). The CDR3 covers 14 residues. For the second PCR, which ran for 7 to 11 cycles, a sample-barcoded 5' primer and a J-beta primer mix were used. Tagging of each cDNA molecule was performed by a template-switch adaptor with 12 random nucleotides. From the 5' RACE reads, TCRdb called clonotypes with MiXCR, one entry per CDR3 protein. The sample gives some 700,000 distinct CDR3 sequences, about 42% of which show up once; roughly 20% is in the top ten.

The material sequenced was blood. The TCR comes from a woman in her fifties or sixties in good health. V usage is TRBV20-1 and J usage is TRBJ2-5; the match to TRBD1 covers 11 bases. The CDR3 loop reads CSARNLAGQGEQYF. The CDR3 bases are TGCAGTGCTAGAAATCTAGCGGGACAGGGGGAGCAGTACTTC.